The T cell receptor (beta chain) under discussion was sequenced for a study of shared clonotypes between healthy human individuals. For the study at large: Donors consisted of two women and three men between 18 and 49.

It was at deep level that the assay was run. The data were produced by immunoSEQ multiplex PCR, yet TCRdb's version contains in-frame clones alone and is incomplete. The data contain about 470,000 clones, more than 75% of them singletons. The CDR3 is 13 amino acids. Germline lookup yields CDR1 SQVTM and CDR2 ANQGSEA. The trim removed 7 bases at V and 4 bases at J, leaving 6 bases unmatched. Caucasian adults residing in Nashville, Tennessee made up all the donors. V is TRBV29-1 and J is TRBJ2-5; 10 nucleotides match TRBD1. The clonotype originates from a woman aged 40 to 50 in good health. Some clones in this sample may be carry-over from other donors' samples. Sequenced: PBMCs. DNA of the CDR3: TGCAGCGGAACGACAGGGGGCGGAGAGACCCAGTACTTC. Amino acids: CSGTTGGGETQYF.